Each of the 28 T cell receptor beta chains below was sequenced from the same sample in a study of blood T cell repertoires in COVID-19. TCRdb keeps only in-frame clones here, not all; method: immunoSEQ multiplex PCR. The sample includes over 400,000 clones, less than 90% of them seen just once. Sequencing was carried out using peripheral blood. These receptors were taken from a woman between 45 and 60 years old with COVID-19, enrolled during active disease.

J is TRBJ1-2 and V is TRBV30, with TRBD1 as a possible D gene (6 bases). V was trimmed by 4 bases and J by 8 bases, leaving 17 bases between them. Germline CDR1 and CDR2: GTSNPN and SVGIG (reference sequence). The CDR3 spans 13 residues. CDR3 sequence: CAWTGAPPRGYTF. Written as DNA, the CDR3 is TGTGCCTGGACAGGGGCTCCCCCGAGGGGCTACACCTTC.

This chain uses TRBV5-1 with TRBJ1-6; D is unclear. Germline V gene sequence: CDR1 SGHRS, CDR2 YFSETQ. The V end was cut by 1 base, the J end by 6 bases, with 5 bases between. This CDR3 region has 13 residues. The CDR3 loop is CASSLQANSPLHF. CDR3 sequence (DNA): TGCGCCAGCAGCTTGCAGGCTAATTCACCCCTCCACTTT. The entire variable domain, with the rest obtained from reference TRBV5-1 and TRBJ1-6, is as follows: KAGVTQTPRYLIKTRGQQVTLSCSPISGHRSVSWYQQTPGQGLQFLFEYFSETQRNKGNFPGRFSGRQFSNSRSEMNVSTLELGDSALYLCASSLQANSPLHFGNGTRLTVT.

This clone was detected once. The V gene is TRBV28, the J gene TRBJ2-3, with 8 bases fitting TRBD1. V lost 3 bases to trimming and J lost 8 bases; unmatched junction nucleotides: 1. From germline, CDR1 is MDHEN and CDR2 SYDVKM. The length of the CDR3 is 12 residues. CDR3 amino acids: CASSFRGRTQYF. For the CDR3, the DNA is TGTGCCAGCAGTTTCAGGGGGCGTACGCAGTATTTT.

The chain combines TRBV2 with TRBJ2-3, with 12 bases fitting TRBD2. CDR1 is SNHLY and CDR2 is FYNNEI in the germline V gene. The CDR3 is made up of 17 amino acids. J was trimmed by 1 base and V by 2 bases; bases with no gene match: 4. CDR3 amino acids: CASSETGLAGGTDTQYF. The CDR3 nucleotides read TGTGCCAGCAGTGAAACGGGACTAGCGGGCGGCACAGATACGCAGTATTTT. Filled out from reference TRBV2 and TRBJ2-3, the complete variable domain reads EPEVTQTPSHQVTQMGQEVILRCVPISNHLYFYWYRQILGQKVEFLVSFYNNEISEKSEIFDDQFSVERPDGSNFTLKIRSTKLEDSAMYFCASSETGLAGGTDTQYFGPGTRLTVL.

The chain's CDR3 is CASRRQEEVEAFF. The CDR3 nucleotides are TGTGCCAGCAGGCGACAGGAAGAGGTTGAAGCTTTCTTT. The chain employs TRBV28 and TRBJ1-1; D is possibly TRBD1 (6 bases). V was cut by 6 bases and J by 7 bases, with 15 bases left in between. Looked up from germline, CDR1 is MDHEN and CDR2 is SYDVKM. The CDR3 runs to 13 residues. Looking up the rest from reference TRBV28 and TRBJ1-1 gives the full variable domain: DVKVTQSSRYLVKRTGEKVFLECVQDMDHENMFWYRQDPGLGLRLIYFSYDVKMKEKGDIPEGYSVSREKKERFSLILESASTNQTSMYLCASRRQEEVEAFFGQGTRLTVV.

The rearrangement uses TRBV20-1 and TRBJ1-1, with D possibly being TRBD1 (6 bases). Germline-derived CDR1 and CDR2 are DFQATT and SNEGSKA (reference sequence). The CDR3 spans 16 residues. The V end lost 3 bases, the J end lost 1 base, and 18 bases lay between the germline ends. CDR3 region: CSASVIRTARNTEAFF. The CDR3 coding sequence is TGCAGTGCTAGTGTTATTAGGACAGCGCGGAACACTGAAGCTTTCTTT.

The table lists this clone with a few counts. This chain links TRBV19 with TRBJ2-2, with a possible D match to TRBD2 (5 bases). This CDR3 region has 15 residues. The germline CDR1 and CDR2 sequences are LNHDA and SQIVND (reference sequence). V was cut by 3 bases and J by 0 bases, with 8 bases left in between. Here the CDR3 DNA reads TGTGCCAGTAGTATTACCGGGACGAACACCGGGGAGCTGTTTTTT. Translating gives CASSITGTNTGELFF.

The CDR3 DNA sequence: TGTGCCAGCTCACTTCTGGGACTAGCGGGGCGGGATACGCAGTATTTT. Its protein product is CASSLLGLAGRDTQYF. The chain recombines TRBV18 with TRBJ2-3; TRBD2 aligns across 13 bases. J gave up 6 bases and V 4 bases, and 7 bases lay outside the gene matches. CDR1 and CDR2 (germline): KGHSH, LQKENI. This CDR3 is 16 amino acids long.

This clone was picked up a small number of times. CDR3 nucleotides: TGTGCCAGCAGTGTTGGGAGGGAGGAGTACCCCCAGCATTTT. Amino acids: CASSVGREEYPQHF. This chain uses TRBV2 with TRBJ1-5; no reliable D call. V was shortened by 4 bases and J by 10 bases, with 17 bases between the two germline ends. Germline CDR1 SNHLY, CDR2 FYNNEI. The CDR3 length is 14 residues.

In its sample, this clone was seen a few times. CDR3 sequence: CASSLGGGVLDTQYF. In DNA, the CDR3 is TGTGCCAGCAGCTTAGGAGGAGGGGTCTTAGATACGCAGTATTTT. The chain couples TRBV11-2 to TRBJ2-3; TRBD2 might be the D (6 bases). The V gene lost 1 base and the J gene lost 5 bases, with 13 bases spanning the gap. The CDR3 covers 15 residues. Germline values: CDR1 SGHAT, CDR2 FQNNGV.

Of note for this clone: Distinct nucleotide sequences in the sample also encode this CDR3. This chain uses TRBV7-9 with TRBJ1-1; D is possibly TRBD1 (5 bases). Trimming shortened V by 4 bases and J by 4 bases, and 10 bases separated the two germline ends. From germline, CDR1 is SEHNR and CDR2 FQNEAQ (reference sequence). The CDR3 totals 13 residues. The CDR3 bases are TGTGCCAGCAGCTCCCAGGGTAGCACTGAAGCTTTCTTT. Residues: CASSSQGSTEAFF.

This clone has only one observation. The chain recombines TRBV6-5 with TRBJ2-7; a possible D gene is TRBD2 (5 bases). V shed 3 bases and J shed 3 bases, with 9 bases lying between them. This CDR3 contains 13 residues. Germline CDR1 MNHEY, CDR2 SVGAGI. For the CDR3, the DNA is TGTGCCAGCAGTTATCGGACTGACTACGAGCAGTACTTC. Amino acid sequence: CASSYRTDYEQYF.

The chain employs TRBV19 and TRBJ1-1; unclear D gene. CDR1 and CDR2 (germline): LNHDA, SQIVND (reference sequence). This CDR3 has 13 residues. Between the trimmed V and J ends, which lost 5 bases and 3 bases, there was a span of 10 bases. This chain's CDR3 is CASSENSYTEAFF. For the CDR3, the DNA is TGTGCCAGTAGTGAGAACAGCTACACTGAAGCTTTCTTT.

The chain employs TRBV6-1 and TRBJ1-1; no definite D call. The germline V gene encodes CDR1 MNHNS and CDR2 SASEGT. The CDR3 has 12 amino acids. With 4 bases removed from V and 1 base from J, the gap between germline ends came to 4 bases. The DNA of the CDR3 is TGTGCCAGCAGTGGTCAGAACACTGAAGCTTTCTTT. Its protein product is CASSGQNTEAFF.

The gene calls are TRBV30 and TRBJ1-1; the match to TRBD1 covers 9 bases. CDR1 and CDR2 from the germline V gene are GTSNPN and SVGIG (reference sequence). Unmatched junction bases numbered 7, after V lost 3 bases and J lost 5 bases. The CDR3 totals 14 residues. The CDR3: CAWSFTGGRTEAFF. In DNA, the CDR3 is TGTGCCTGGAGCTTTACAGGGGGCAGGACTGAAGCTTTCTTT. Full variable domain (remainder filled in from reference TRBV30 and TRBJ1-1): SQTIHQWPATLVQPVGSPLSLECTVEGTSNPNLYWYRQAAGRGLQLLFYSVGIGQISSEVPQNLSASRPQDRQFILSSKKLLLSDSGFYLCAWSFTGGRTEAFFGQGTRLTVV.

This rearrangement joins TRBV10-3 to TRBJ2-2; 8 bases agree with TRBD2. The V and J ends lost 11 bases and 5 bases, in that order; junction bases with no gene match: 4. There are 12 residues in the CDR3. Germline V CDR1 and CDR2: ENHRY, SYGVKD. CDR3 nucleotides: TGTGCCGCGAAGCGGGGGACCGGGGAGCTGTTTTTT. It codes for CAAKRGTGELFF.

The CDR3 is CASSFGEGTEAFF. Here the CDR3 DNA reads TGTGCCAGCAGCTTCGGGGAGGGCACTGAAGCTTTCTTT. The rearrangement joins TRBV5-6 to TRBJ1-1; D is unclear. Trimming took 2 bases from V and 4 from J, leaving 9 bases between them. Germline loops: CDR1 SGHDT, CDR2 YYEEEE. The CDR3 is 13 amino acids.

The chain joins TRBV5-6 to TRBJ2-7; perhaps TRBD2 as D (6 bases). The germline CDR1 and CDR2 sequences are SGHDT and YYEEEE. V lost 0 bases to trimming and J lost 3 bases, with 10 bases between them. The length of the CDR3 is 14 residues. The CDR3 DNA follows: TGTGCCAGCAGCTTGGGTGTGGGGGGCTACGAGCAGTACTTC. Protein: CASSLGVGGYEQYF. The full variable domain, rest sourced from reference TRBV5-6 and TRBJ2-7, is DAGVTQSPTHLIKTRGQQVTLRCSPKSGHDTVSWYQQALGQGPQFIFQYYEEEERQRGNFPDRFSGHQFPNYSSELNVNALLLGDSALYLCASSLGVGGYEQYFGPGTRLTVT.

This chain joins TRBV6-5 and TRBJ1-2; D is undetermined. In germline, CDR1 is MNHEY, CDR2 SVGAGI. Trimming took 4 bases from V and 4 from J, leaving 13 bases between them. The CDR3 has 14 residues. CDR3 nucleotides: TGTGCCAGCAGTTTATACAGCACCAGCTATGGCTACACCTTC. Translation gives CASSLYSTSYGYTF.

The CDR3 DNA follows: TGTGCCAGCAGTGAACTAGGGGGGGACACTGAAGCTTTCTTT. Translating it yields CASSELGGDTEAFF. The J gene is TRBJ1-1, the V gene TRBV6-1, with a possible D match to TRBD1 (6 bases). CDR3 size: 14 residues. V was pared by 2 bases and J by 3 bases, with 10 bases between. In germline, CDR1 is MNHNS, CDR2 SASEGT.

This clone was seen a few times. The chain links TRBV5-1 to TRBJ2-7; 10 positions match TRBD1. Trimming took 4 bases from V and 2 from J; bases not matched to a gene: 9. CDR1 and CDR2 (germline): SGHRS, YFSETQ. This CDR3 has 16 amino acids. The CDR3 region has the DNA TGCGCCAGCAGCAATAGCCGGGACAGGGGAGCCTACGAGCAGTACTTC. Its protein is CASSNSRDRGAYEQYF.

A single count supports this clone. The V gene is TRBV2, the J gene TRBJ2-3; the D gene is possibly TRBD1 (6 bases). The germline V gene has CDR1 SNHLY and CDR2 FYNNEI. V was pared by 2 bases and J by 3 bases, with 12 bases between. This CDR3 comprises 15 residues. DNA for the CDR3: TGTGCCAGCAGTGAATCCGGACAGCTGACAGATACGCAGTATTTT. This gives the protein CASSESGQLTDTQYF.

This sequence joins TRBV18 and TRBJ1-1; D not resolved. V lost 0 bases, J lost 5 bases, and 13 bases lay in between. The CDR3 is 15 residues long. Germline V gene lookup returns CDR1 KGHSH and CDR2 LQKENI. CDR3 residues: CASSPPGGPGTEAFF. DNA for the CDR3: TGTGCCAGCTCACCACCCGGAGGGCCGGGGACTGAAGCTTTCTTT.

This clone appeared once. The CDR3 DNA is TGTGCCAGCAGTCACAGGGGAGGCGAGCAGTACTTC. Its protein is CASSHRGGEQYF. The chain is built from TRBV2 and TRBJ2-7, with a possible D match to TRBD1 (7 bases). V was clipped by 5 bases and J by 6 bases, with 11 bases between them. This CDR3 region has 12 residues. Germline V CDR1 and CDR2: SNHLY, FYNNEI.

The V and J genes are TRBV5-4 and TRBJ2-1, with TRBD2 as a possible D gene (6 bases). This CDR3 comprises 16 residues. Trimming cost V 0 bases and J 5 bases, with 15 bases left between them. Germline V gene lookup returns CDR1 SGHNT and CDR2 YYREEE (reference sequence). The CDR3 sequence: CASSLVGGTFNNEQFF. In DNA, the CDR3 is TGTGCCAGCAGCTTGGTCGGCGGGACTTTTAACAATGAGCAGTTCTTC.

This rearrangement joins TRBV7-6 to TRBJ1-1; perhaps TRBD1 as D (6 bases). The CDR3 length is 13 residues. Germline CDR1 SGHVS, CDR2 FNYEAQ. The germline V and J ends were trimmed by 5 bases and 7 bases, with 14 bases remaining between them. The CDR3 protein is CASSNTGKDEAFF. The CDR3, as DNA: TGTGCCAGCAGCAACACAGGGAAGGATGAAGCTTTCTTT.

The chain uses TRBV12-5 and TRBJ1-2; TRBD1 aligns across 9 bases. CDR1 is LGHNT, CDR2 FRNRAP, per germline. CDR3 length: 17 amino acids. Trimming cost V 3 bases and J 4 bases; bases outside gene matches: 12. The CDR3 nucleotides read TGTGCTAGTGGTTTCTTACAGGGGGCTCAGCCCTCCTATGGCTACACCTTC. Translating it yields CASGFLQGAQPSYGYTF.

Only one count was recorded for this clone. The chain combines TRBV18 with TRBJ1-5, with 8 nucleotides matching TRBD1. There are 17 residues in the CDR3. From germline, CDR1 is KGHSH and CDR2 LQKENI. Trimming removed 6 bases from V and 2 bases from J; junction bases left unmatched: 12. CDR3 protein: CASSQTETGAGNQPQHF. The CDR3 DNA sequence: TGTGCCAGCTCCCAAACGGAGACAGGGGCAGGCAATCAGCCCCAGCATTTT.